These 29 T cell receptor beta chains were all obtained from the same sample, sequenced in a study of blood T cell repertoires in COVID-19. Some clones are missing from TCRdb's copy, which holds only in-frame ones; the method was immunoSEQ multiplex PCR. The table shows about 18,000 clones, with about 87% occurring only once. The specimen sequenced was PBMCs or T cells enriched from blood (not recorded which). These receptors all come from a woman in her twenties or thirties who had recovered from COVID-19.

This chain links TRBV18 with TRBJ1-1, with a tentative D call TRBD1 (5 bases). CDR3 length: 13 residues. V was clipped by 5 bases and J by 2 bases, with 9 bases between them. The germline V gene has CDR1 KGHSH and CDR2 LQKENI. CDR3 bases: TGTGCCAGCTCATTGGACATAAACACTGAAGCTTTCTTT. It specifies CASSLDINTEAFF. The full variable domain, rest sourced from reference TRBV18 and TRBJ1-1, is NAGVMQNPRHLVRRRGQEARLRCSPMKGHSHVYWYRQLPEEGLKFMVYLQKENIIDESGMPKERFSAEFPKEGPSILRIQQVVRGDSAAYFCASSLDINTEAFFGQGTRLTVV.

A single count supports this clone. The CDR3 loop is CASSSGQYSGNTIYF. Written as DNA, the CDR3 is TGTGCCAGCAGCTCGGGACAGTACTCTGGAAACACCATATATTTT. The rearrangement links TRBV7-9 to TRBJ1-3; 7 bases are a match to TRBD1. CDR1 is SEHNR, CDR2 FQNEAQ, per germline (reference sequence). The CDR3 totals 15 residues. After removal of 4 bases from V and 0 bases from J, the junction contained 3 bases not matched to a gene. Full variable domain (outside the CDR3, taken from reference TRBV7-9 and TRBJ1-3): DTGVSQNPRHKITKRGQNVTFRCDPISEHNRLYWYRQTLGQGPEFLTYFQNEAQLEKSRLLSDRFSAERPKGSFSTLEIQRTEQGDSAMYLCASSSGQYSGNTIYFGEGSWLTVV.

The V gene is TRBV5-1, the J gene TRBJ1-1, with TRBD1 matching 7 bases. The CDR3 has 15 residues. After removal of 5 bases from V and 1 base from J, the junction contained 8 bases not matched to a gene. CDR1 is SGHRS, CDR2 YFSETQ, per germline. CDR3 DNA sequence: TGCGCCAGCAGGAAAGGGGGCGAGGGGAACACTGAAGCTTTCTTT. It encodes CASRKGGEGNTEAFF.

The chain links TRBV27 to TRBJ1-2, with D possibly being TRBD1 (5 bases). Trimming took 0 bases from V and 8 from J, leaving 10 bases between them. This CDR3 has 13 residues. Germline lookup yields CDR1 MNHEY and CDR2 SMNVEV (reference sequence). The chain's CDR3 is CASSLSGVGGYTF. The CDR3 DNA sequence: TGTGCCAGCAGTTTATCAGGGGTAGGGGGCTACACCTTC.

The V and J genes are TRBV7-2 and TRBJ2-3, with no clear D. V dropped 3 bases and J dropped 3 bases, with 4 bases sitting between them. The CDR3 length is 12 residues. Germline lookup yields CDR1 SGHTA and CDR2 FQGNSA. CDR3 sequence (DNA): TGTGCCAGCAGCTTGCGGACAGATACGCAGTATTTT. This gives the protein CASSLRTDTQYF.

This sequence joins TRBV4-1 and TRBJ1-3; 8 bases map to TRBD1. CDR1 is MGHRA, CDR2 YSYEKL, per germline. Trimming took 5 bases from V and 0 from J; bases not matched to a gene: 12. The CDR3 has 18 residues. The DNA of the CDR3 is TGCGCCAGCAGCTCTTATCGACAGGGGAGAGACTCTGGAAACACCATATATTTT. Residues: CASSSYRQGRDSGNTIYF.

The rearrangement links TRBV6-6 to TRBJ2-6; 9 bases fit TRBD1. Unmatched junction bases numbered 14, after V lost 6 bases and J lost 2 bases. Germline CDR1 MNHNY, CDR2 SVGAGI (reference sequence). The CDR3 length is 19 residues. DNA for the CDR3: TGTGCCAGCAGACGAGACAGGGGGGGGTTCCTGGCTGGGGCCAACGTCCTGACTTTC. It specifies CASRRDRGGFLAGANVLTF.

This chain connects TRBV24-1 to TRBJ2-6; D is unresolved. Between the trimmed V and J ends, which lost 2 bases and 2 bases, there was a span of 15 bases. The CDR3 length is 18 residues. The germline gives CDR1 KGHDR, CDR2 SFDVKD. The CDR3 reads CATSDSLPPWPGANVLTF. The CDR3 nucleotides are TGTGCCACCAGTGATTCTTTGCCCCCCTGGCCTGGGGCCAACGTCCTGACTTTC.

This clone was seen only a few times. The chain recombines TRBV24-1 with TRBJ2-1; a possible D gene is TRBD1 (6 bases). Germline lookup yields CDR1 KGHDR and CDR2 SFDVKD. V lost 8 bases and J 6 bases, leaving 10 bases between the germline ends. The CDR3 runs 12 residues. The CDR3 reads CATTDRFNEQFF. The CDR3 DNA reads as TGTGCCACCACCGACAGGTTCAATGAGCAGTTCTTC.

The CDR3 coding sequence is TGTGCCAGCAGTGACCGGGGCCGGGGGAATCAGCCCCAGCATTTT. The encoded protein is CASSDRGRGNQPQHF. The rearrangement uses TRBV6-1 and TRBJ1-5; D may be TRBD1 (5 bases). The CDR3 totals 15 residues. Trimming pared 3 bases from V and 4 bases from J, leaving 13 bases between. Germline V gene sequence: CDR1 MNHNS, CDR2 SASEGT.

The V and J genes are TRBV6-5 and TRBJ1-2; a weak D match, TRBD1 (5 bases). Trimming took off 2 bases at V and 4 bases at J, with 11 bases between the two ends. The CDR3 has 14 amino acids. CDR1 and CDR2 from the germline V gene are MNHEY and SVGAGI. CDR3: CASSYGTGGYGYTF. In nucleotides, the CDR3 is TGTGCCAGCAGTTACGGAACGGGGGGCTATGGCTACACCTTC.

V is TRBV24-1 and J is TRBJ1-5; 9 bases line up with TRBD1. The V gene's germline CDR1 is KGHDR and CDR2 SFDVKD. The CDR3 spans 16 residues. The V segment lost 5 bases and the J segment 3 bases; nucleotides outside the gene matches: 7. The CDR3 DNA reads as TGTGCCACCAGTGCCGCCGGGACAGGGATCAATCAGCCCCAGCATTTT. The encoded protein is CATSAAGTGINQPQHF.

This chain uses TRBV23-1 with TRBJ1-5; D gene unclear. TRBV23-1 is sorted into the ORF group, with uncertain function. Trimming stripped 3 bases from V and 0 bases from J, with 27 bases between. The CDR3 is made up of 21 amino acids. The CDR3 sequence: CASSHSVGLGRRTLSNQPQHF. As DNA, the CDR3 is TGCGCCAGCAGTCACTCCGTTGGACTTGGGCGACGGACCCTTAGCAATCAGCCCCAGCATTTT.

There are a few counts of this clone. CDR3 residues: CASSLVREGGSNQPQHF. The DNA for the CDR3 is TGTGCCAGCAGCTTGGTTAGGGAGGGGGGTAGCAATCAGCCCCAGCATTTT. V gene TRBV5-8 combines with J gene TRBJ1-5; D may be TRBD1 (6 bases). In germline, CDR1 is SGHTS, CDR2 YDEGEE. This CDR3 comprises 17 residues. V lost 0 bases, J lost 0 bases, and 13 bases lay in between.

The rearrangement links TRBV5-1 to TRBJ1-1, with D perhaps matching TRBD1 (5 bases). V was cut by 3 bases and J by 0 bases, with 15 bases left in between. Germline CDR1 and CDR2: SGHRS and YFSETQ. This CDR3 spans 16 amino acids. The CDR3 DNA follows: TGCGCCAGCAGCTCCGATCTAACAGGTCTGAACACTGAAGCTTTCTTT. This translates into CASSSDLTGLNTEAFF.

This rearrangement joins TRBV24-1 to TRBJ1-4; the match to TRBD1 covers 8 bases. Germline V gene lookup returns CDR1 KGHDR and CDR2 SFDVKD. The trim removed 4 bases at V and 4 bases at J, leaving 7 bases unmatched. This CDR3 region has 16 residues. CDR3 protein: CATSDLDREGNEKLFF. CDR3 nucleotide sequence: TGTGCCACCAGTGACCTGGACAGGGAGGGTAATGAAAAACTGTTTTTT.

The chain employs TRBV27 and TRBJ2-1, with 8 bases matching TRBD1. Germline CDR1 and CDR2: MNHEY and SMNVEV (reference sequence). The CDR3 length is 15 residues. The trim removed 7 bases at V and 3 bases at J, leaving 8 bases unmatched. This CDR3 reads CASKIGQGDYNEQFF. For the CDR3, the DNA is TGTGCCAGCAAGATCGGACAGGGAGACTACAATGAGCAGTTCTTC.

This clone was counted between two and nine times. This sequence joins TRBV2 and TRBJ2-2; TRBD1 matches 9 bases. Germline loops: CDR1 SNHLY, CDR2 FYNNEI. The CDR3 has 15 amino acids. The junction had 4 bases not matched to a gene; V was cut back by 2 bases and J by 6 bases. CDR3 bases: TGTGCCAGCAGTGAAATCGGGACAGGGCCCGGGGAGCTGTTTTTT. Its protein product is CASSEIGTGPGELFF.

V and J are TRBV28 and TRBJ2-6; D is ambiguous. Trimming pared 6 bases from V and 1 base from J, leaving 10 bases between. CDR1 is MDHEN and CDR2 is SYDVKM in the germline V gene. This CDR3 comprises 15 residues. The CDR3 DNA reads as TGTGCCAGCAGCCCCGACAAGTCTGGGGCCAACGTCCTGACTTTC. Translating gives CASSPDKSGANVLTF.

CDR3 amino acids: CASRGQSGDTEAFF. The CDR3 DNA is TGTGCCAGCAGGGGACAGTCCGGAGACACTGAAGCTTTCTTT. This chain connects TRBV28 to TRBJ1-1, with 7 bases matching TRBD1. The V gene's germline CDR1 is MDHEN and CDR2 SYDVKM. There are 14 residues in the CDR3. V was pared by 6 bases and J by 3 bases, with 7 bases of the junction left unmatched.

J is TRBJ2-3 and V is TRBV4-3, with 8 bases lining up with TRBD1. Germline assignment: CDR1 LGHNA and CDR2 YSLEER. The CDR3 extends over 15 amino acids. Trimming took 2 bases from V and 4 from J; bases not matched to a gene: 5. Written as DNA, the CDR3 is TGCGCCAGCAGCCAACCGGGACAGGTAGCAGATACGCAGTATTTT. Translating it yields CASSQPGQVADTQYF.

V usage is TRBV3-1 (or the pseudogene TRBV3-2) and J usage is TRBJ2-7; 10 nucleotides agree with TRBD1. The CDR3 covers 13 residues. J lost 5 bases, V lost 5 bases, and 3 bases had no gene match. Germline CDR1 reads LGHDT; CDR2 reads YNNKEL (reference sequence). This chain's CDR3 is CASSTGTGDEQYF. The CDR3 DNA follows: TGTGCCAGCAGCACCGGGACAGGGGACGAGCAGTACTTC.

In its sample, this clone was seen once. The V call is TRBV12-3 or TRBV12-4, the J call TRBJ2-7, with D perhaps TRBD2 (6 bases). With 6 bases removed from V and 7 bases from J, the gap between germline ends came to 13 bases. The CDR3 is 12 amino acids. CDR3 sequence reads: CASRPSAGEQYF. Written as DNA, the CDR3 is TGTGCCAGCAGACCTAGCGCGGGTGAGCAGTACTTC.

V gene TRBV19 combines with J gene TRBJ2-3; 9 bases map to TRBD2. Germline V gives CDR1 LNHDA, CDR2 SQIVND (reference sequence). This CDR3 has 14 residues. The V and J ends lost 9 bases and 3 bases, in that order; junction bases with no gene match: 7. In nucleotides, the CDR3 is TGTGCCAGCCACGGCGGGGGGGCGACAGATACGCAGTATTTT. As protein: CASHGGGATDTQYF.

This clone showed up just once. This sequence joins TRBV5-1 and TRBJ1-2; the D is unclear. Germline V gives CDR1 SGHRS, CDR2 YFSETQ. Trimming removed 3 bases at V and 8 bases at J, with 17 bases between. The CDR3 runs 14 residues. The CDR3 is CASSSRGLAEGYTF. Here the CDR3 DNA reads TGCGCCAGCAGCTCCCGCGGGTTGGCTGAAGGCTACACCTTC.

V and J are TRBV7-2 and TRBJ2-7; 13 bases are shared with TRBD2. Germline CDR1 SGHTA, CDR2 FQGNSA. The CDR3 is 17 residues long. V was pared by 5 bases and J by 3 bases, with 10 bases of the junction left unmatched. CDR3 DNA sequence: TGTGCCAGCAGCAGGACTAGCGGGGGTGTTTCTTTCTACGAGCAGTACTTC. Its protein is CASSRTSGGVSFYEQYF. The complete variable domain, with remaining parts taken from reference TRBV7-2 and TRBJ2-7, reads GAGVSQSPSNKVTEKGKDVELRCDPISGHTALYWYRQSLGQGLEFLIYFQGNSAPDKSGLPSDRFSAERTGGSVSTLTIQRTQQEDSAVYLCASSRTSGGVSFYEQYFGPGTRLTVT.

Only a few counts were recorded for this clone. The chain combines TRBV4-2 with TRBJ2-2, with 10 nucleotides matching TRBD2. Germline V gene lookup returns CDR1 LGHNA and CDR2 YNFKEQ. This CDR3 contains 15 residues. J was trimmed by 3 bases and V by 4 bases; bases with no gene match: 2. The CDR3, as DNA: TGTGCCAGCAGCCCGCTAGCGGGGGACACCGGGGAGCTGTTTTTT. It codes for CASSPLAGDTGELFF.

The chain combines TRBV28 with TRBJ2-2; 9 bases line up with TRBD2. The CDR3 consists of 21 residues. Germline V CDR1 and CDR2: MDHEN, SYDVKM. The V segment lost 6 bases and the J segment 0 bases; nucleotides outside the gene matches: 20. CDR3 region: CASSSSSGGNKRNANTGELFF. The CDR3 nucleotides read TGTGCCAGCAGCTCCTCGAGCGGGGGGAACAAAAGAAACGCGAACACCGGGGAGCTGTTTTTT.

V and J are TRBV28 and TRBJ2-7, with D perhaps TRBD2 (6 bases). V lost 6 bases to trimming and J lost 4 bases, with 7 bases between them. Germline loops: CDR1 MDHEN, CDR2 SYDVKM. The CDR3 is made up of 11 amino acids. CDR3 bases: TGTGCCAGCAGGGGGGGATACGAGCAGTACTTC. Residues: CASRGGYEQYF.